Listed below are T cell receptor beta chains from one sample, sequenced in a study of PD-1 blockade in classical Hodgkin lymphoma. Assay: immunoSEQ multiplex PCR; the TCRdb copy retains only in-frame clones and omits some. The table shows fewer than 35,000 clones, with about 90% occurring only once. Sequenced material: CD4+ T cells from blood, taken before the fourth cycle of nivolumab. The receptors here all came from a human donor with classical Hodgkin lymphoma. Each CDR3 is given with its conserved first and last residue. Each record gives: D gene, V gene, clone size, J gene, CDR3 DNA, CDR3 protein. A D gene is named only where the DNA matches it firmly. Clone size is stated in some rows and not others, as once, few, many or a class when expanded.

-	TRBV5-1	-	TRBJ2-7	TGCGCCAGCAGGAAAGCCATGGGCTCCTACGAGCAGTACTTC	CASRKAMGSYEQYF
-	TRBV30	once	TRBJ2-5	TGTGCCTGGAGCTTGGGGTATTCCACACAAGAGACCCAGTACTTC	CAWSLGYSTQETQYF
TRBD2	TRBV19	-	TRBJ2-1	TGTGCCAGTCTCCCGGGGGTGGCGGGAGGCTACAATGAGCAGTTCTTC	CASLPGVAGGYNEQFF
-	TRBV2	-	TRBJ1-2	TGTGCCAGCAGATTCGACGGAGGCTATGGCTACACCTTC	CASRFDGGYGYTF
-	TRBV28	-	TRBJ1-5	TGTGCCAGCAGTTTACCTACAGGTCTCGGGAATCAGCCCCAGCATTTT	CASSLPTGLGNQPQHF
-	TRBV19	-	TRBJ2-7	TGTGCCAGTAGTATTGGAAGGGGAGCCGAGCAGTACTTC	CASSIGRGAEQYF
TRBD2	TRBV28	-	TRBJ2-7	TGTGCCAGCAGGGGGACTAACCGAAGGCCGATGTGGGAGCAGTACTTC	CASRGTNRRPMWEQYF
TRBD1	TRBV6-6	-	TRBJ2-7	TGTGCCAGCAGTTACTCAAGGACAGGGGCCTACGAGCAGTACTTC	CASSYSRTGAYEQYF
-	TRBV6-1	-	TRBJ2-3	TGTGCCAGCAGTGTTTTAACGGGAGTTCGTGCAGATACGCAGTATTTT	CASSVLTGVRADTQYF
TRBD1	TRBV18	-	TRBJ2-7	TGTGCCAGCTCACTCTTGGACAGGTCCTACGAGCAGTACTTC	CASSLLDRSYEQYF
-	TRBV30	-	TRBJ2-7	TGTGCCTGGAGCGTTAGGGCCTACGAGCAGTACTTC	CAWSVRAYEQYF
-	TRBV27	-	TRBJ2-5	TGTGCCAGCAGTCGACAGGCCGTGTTAAGAGAGACCCAGTACTTC	CASSRQAVLRETQYF
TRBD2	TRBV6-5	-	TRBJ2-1	TGTGCCAGCAGTAACCTAGCGGGGGGCTACAATGAGCAGTTCTTC	CASSNLAGGYNEQFF
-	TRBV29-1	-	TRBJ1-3	TGCAGCGTTAGGCGGCAGGGAGGCCCTGGAAACACCATATATTTT	CSVRRQGGPGNTIYF
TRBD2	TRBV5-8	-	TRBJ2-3	TGTGCCAGCAGCTTGGGGAGCGGGGGCACAGATACGCAGTATTTT	CASSLGSGGTDTQYF
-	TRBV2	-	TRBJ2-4	TGTGCCAGCAGTGAAGGGGAGGCCAAAAACATTCAGTACTTC	CASSEGEAKNIQYF
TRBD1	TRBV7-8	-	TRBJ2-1	TGTGCCAGCAGCATTCTCAGGGACAGCCGGTTCGGCCCTCAGTTCTTC	CASSILRDSRFGPQFF
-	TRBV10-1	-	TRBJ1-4	TGCGCCAGCAGCGGGGGTCAGGGACTACGCGGGGGTGAAAAACTGTTTTTT	CASSGGQGLRGGEKLFF
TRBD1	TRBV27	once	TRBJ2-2	TGTGCCAGCAGTTGGGCGGGACAGGGAAACACCGGGGAGCTGTTTTTT	CASSWAGQGNTGELFF
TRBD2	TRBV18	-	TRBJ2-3	TGTGCCAGCTCACCTACTAGCGGTTCCACAGATACGCAGTATTTT	CASSPTSGSTDTQYF
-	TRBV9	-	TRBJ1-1	TGTGCCAGCAGCGTAGCTCCCTCGACAGGCGTCAATACTGAAGCTTTCTTT	CASSVAPSTGVNTEAFF
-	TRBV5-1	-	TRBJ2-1	TGCGCCAGCAGGTCTCTAGTTAGAGGATCCTACAATGAGCAGTTCTTC	CASRSLVRGSYNEQFF
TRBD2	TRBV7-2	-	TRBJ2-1	TGTGCCAGCAGCTCTAAAGGGCGGACTAGCGGGAGAAATGAGCAGTTCTTC	CASSSKGRTSGRNEQFF
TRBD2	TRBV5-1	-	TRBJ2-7	TGCGCCAGCAGTTGGGGATCCTCGTCTAGCGGGACCTACGAGCAGTACTTC	CASSWGSSSSGTYEQYF
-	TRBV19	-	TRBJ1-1	TGTGCCAGTAGTATGATCGGGGGGCAGAGCACTGAAGCTTTCTTT	CASSMIGGQSTEAFF
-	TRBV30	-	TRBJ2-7	TGTGCCTGGAGTGTTACGGAGTACGAGCAGTACTTC	CAWSVTEYEQYF
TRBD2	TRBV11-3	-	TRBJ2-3	TGTGCCAGCAGCTTCGGACTAGCGGGAGAAGATACGCAGTATTTT	CASSFGLAGEDTQYF
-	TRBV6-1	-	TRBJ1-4	TGTGCCAGCAGCCGGAATGAAAAACTGTTTTTT	CASSRNEKLFF
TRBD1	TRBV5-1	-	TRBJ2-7	TGCGCCAGCAGCTTGGATGGGACAGCAAGCTCCTACGAGCAGTACTTC	CASSLDGTASSYEQYF
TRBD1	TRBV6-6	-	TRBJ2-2	TGTGCCAGCAGTTACACCGGGACAGGGACCGGGGAGCTGTTTTTT	CASSYTGTGTGELFF
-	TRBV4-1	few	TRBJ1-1	TGCGCCAGCAGCCAAGTCAGAGACCGAGATGAAGCTTTCTTT	CASSQVRDRDEAFF
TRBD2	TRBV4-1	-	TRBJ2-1	TGCGCCAGCAGCCAATCCCGGGGAATCAGCGGGAGTCCCGGTGAGCAGTTCTTC	CASSQSRGISGSPGEQFF
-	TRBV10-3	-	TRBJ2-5	TGTGCCATCGGGGACGGGACCAAAGAGACCCAGTACTTC	CAIGDGTKETQYF
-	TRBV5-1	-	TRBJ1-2	TGCGCCAGCGCTGCACAGGGTTTCAAGGGCTACACCTTC	CASAAQGFKGYTF
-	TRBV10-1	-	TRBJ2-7	TGCGCCAGCAGTGAGTCGACCGGTCCCTACGAGCAGTACTTC	CASSESTGPYEQYF
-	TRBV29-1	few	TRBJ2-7	TGCAGCGTTCAAACTGGAGCGTACGAGCAGTACTTC	CSVQTGAYEQYF
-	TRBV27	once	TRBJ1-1	TGTGCCAGCAGTGCAGACCGGGACTGGACGACGAGAACTGAAGCTTTCTTT	CASSADRDWTTRTEAFF
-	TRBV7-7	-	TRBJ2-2	TGTGCTAGCAGCCGGGACTCCCGGAACACCGGGGAGCTGTTTTTT	CASSRDSRNTGELFF
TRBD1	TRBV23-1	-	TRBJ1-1	TGCGCCAGCAGTCATCGGGACAGGCAGAACACTGAAGCTTTCTTT	CASSHRDRQNTEAFF
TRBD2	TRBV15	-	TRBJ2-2	TGTGCCACCAGCGGTAGCGGGAGGGCCTCCGGGGAGCTGTTTTTT	CATSGSGRASGELFF
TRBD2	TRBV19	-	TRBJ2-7	TGTGCCAGTCGTTTTAGGACTAGCGGGAGCTCCTACGAGCAGTACTTC	CASRFRTSGSSYEQYF
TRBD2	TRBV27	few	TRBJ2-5	TGTGCCAGCAGTTTAGGCGGGAGAGTGTTTGAGACCCAGTACTTC	CASSLGGRVFETQYF
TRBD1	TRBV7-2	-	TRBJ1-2	TGTGCCAGCAGCGTCGCCGGGACAGGATCTGATGGCTACACCTTC	CASSVAGTGSDGYTF
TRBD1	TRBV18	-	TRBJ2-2	TGTGCCAGCTCACTCCGACAGGGAATCGCCGGGGAGCTGTTTTTT	CASSLRQGIAGELFF